The 23 T cell receptor beta chains in this list originate from one sample, sequenced in a study of PD-1 blockade in classical Hodgkin lymphoma. In every patient, relapse followed autologous stem cell transplantation, while exposure to brentuximab vedotin differed. Produced via immunoSEQ multiplex PCR; TCRdb's table is partial and in-frame only. Among more than 30,000 clones, 80% to 90% were seen once, and the ten largest hold more than 6.5%. Source: peripheral blood mononuclear cells (PBMCs), taken before the second cycle of nivolumab. The receptors here all came from a human donor with classical Hodgkin lymphoma.

This sequence joins TRBV6-4 and TRBJ2-2; D is perhaps TRBD1 (6 bases). Per the germline V gene, CDR1 is MRHNA and CDR2 is SNTAGT. This CDR3 has 17 residues. The ends were cut back, 5 bases at V and 3 bases at J, with 19 bases in the middle. CDR3 bases: TGTGCCAGCAGTTCCTCCGGCCAGGGACACCACACCGGGGAGCTGTTTTTT. As protein: CASSSSGQGHHTGELFF.

The chain recombines TRBV27 with TRBJ1-5; D is possibly TRBD1 (5 bases). This CDR3 is built from 14 residues. Germline V gene sequence: CDR1 MNHEY, CDR2 SMNVEV (reference sequence). Trimming left V 5 bases short and J 0 bases short, with 8 bases between. The DNA for the CDR3 is TGTGCCAGCAGTCGACAGTATAGCAATCAGCCCCAGCATTTT. This sequence encodes CASSRQYSNQPQHF.

This clone appeared a single time. The CDR3 DNA reads as TGTGCCAGCAGTTCAATTCAGACAGGGGGCAATGCAGATACGCAGTATTTT. Residues: CASSSIQTGGNADTQYF. The chain links TRBV27 to TRBJ2-3, with TRBD1 matching 10 bases. Germline lookup yields CDR1 MNHEY and CDR2 SMNVEV (reference sequence). The CDR3 consists of 17 residues. The V and J ends lost 4 bases and 4 bases, in that order; junction bases with no gene match: 11.

This chain joins TRBV7-3 and TRBJ2-7, with TRBD2 matching over 10 bases. There are 18 residues in the CDR3. V was pared by 1 base and J by 5 bases, with 14 bases of the junction left unmatched. Per the germline V gene, CDR1 is SGHTA and CDR2 is FQGTGA. CDR3 region: CASSLSGLAGVYGNEQYF. CDR3 in DNA: TGTGCCAGCAGCTTAAGCGGGCTAGCGGGAGTCTATGGTAACGAGCAGTACTTC.

This sequence joins TRBV6-5 and TRBJ1-2; no firm D call. The length of the CDR3 is 15 residues. V gave up 0 bases and J gave up 7 bases, with 15 bases separating them. Germline CDR1 MNHEY, CDR2 SVGAGI. The chain's CDR3 is CASSYSAGGLGGYTF. In DNA form, the CDR3 reads TGTGCCAGCAGTTACTCAGCCGGCGGGTTGGGTGGCTACACCTTC.

The rearrangement links TRBV15 to TRBJ2-2; D perhaps matches TRBD2 (6 bases). Germline lookup yields CDR1 LNHNV and CDR2 YYDKDF (reference sequence). The CDR3 covers 15 residues. The V end lost 1 base, the J end lost 0 bases, and 6 bases lay between the germline ends. The CDR3 sequence: CATSRGGANTGELFF. The CDR3 coding sequence is TGTGCCACCAGCAGAGGCGGGGCGAACACCGGGGAGCTGTTTTTT. The variable domain in full, completed from reference TRBV15 and TRBJ2-2, reads DAMVIQNPRYQVTQFGKPVTLSCSQTLNHNVMYWYQQKSSQAPKLLFHYYDKDFNNEADTPDNFQSRRPNTSFCFLDIRSPGLGDTAMYLCATSRGGANTGELFFGEGSRLTVL.

The chain has TRBV6-5 and TRBJ2-7, with 11 bases that match TRBD2. J lost 2 bases, V lost 10 bases, and 7 bases had no gene match. Germline V gives CDR1 MNHEY, CDR2 SVGAGI. CDR3 size: 14 residues. The CDR3 DNA reads TGTGCCACTGTTAGACTAGCGGGAACCTACGAGCAGTACTTC. Its protein product is CATVRLAGTYEQYF.

This clone was detected once. The chain carries TRBV7-9 and TRBJ2-7, with TRBD1 matching over 7 bases. CDR3 length equals 16 residues. After removal of 5 bases from V and 5 bases from J, the junction contained 15 bases not matched to a gene. Germline CDR1 SEHNR, CDR2 FQNEAQ (reference sequence). The CDR3 region has the DNA TGTGCCAGCAGCCCATGGACAGGCACCTATAAGGACGAGCAGTACTTC. Amino acids: CASSPWTGTYKDEQYF.

V usage is TRBV13 and J usage is TRBJ2-7, with D tentatively TRBD2 (5 bases). The V gene's germline CDR1 is PRHDT and CDR2 FYEKMQ (reference sequence). The CDR3 is made up of 16 amino acids. Trimming removed 5 bases from V and 2 bases from J, with 19 bases in between. The CDR3 sequence is CASSLSVRELPYEQYF. CDR3 coding DNA: TGTGCCAGCAGCCTGTCTGTGAGGGAACTACCCTACGAGCAGTACTTC.

This chain connects TRBV6-1 to TRBJ1-5; D remains unclear. CDR1 is MNHNS, CDR2 SASEGT, per germline. The CDR3 loop spans 14 amino acids. The V end was cut by 4 bases, the J end by 4 bases, with 11 bases between. CDR3 coding DNA: TGTGCCAGCAGTGGGGAACGGAGAAATCAGCCCCAGCATTTT. Translation gives CASSGERRNQPQHF.

In this sample, this clone turned up once. The chain's CDR3 is CASSDSGNTIYF. CDR3 DNA: TGTGCCAGCAGTGACTCTGGAAACACCATATATTTT. The J gene is TRBJ1-3, the V gene TRBV28; D remains unclear. This CDR3 region has 12 residues. CDR1 and CDR2 (germline): MDHEN, SYDVKM. With 5 bases removed from V and 0 bases from J, the gap between germline ends came to 2 bases.

The chain employs TRBV7-8 and TRBJ2-7; no firm D call. CDR3 length: 15 residues. Germline V lookup: CDR1 SGHVS, CDR2 FQNEAQ. Trimming stripped 1 base from V and 0 bases from J, with 10 bases between. This CDR3 reads CASSLVDSYSYEQYF. CDR3 nucleotide sequence: TGTGCCAGCAGCTTAGTCGACTCCTACTCCTACGAGCAGTACTTC.

The V call is TRBV5-1, the J call TRBJ2-5; D gene uncertain. The J call may be in error: the DNA end matches TRBJ2-7 better. CDR1 is SGHRS and CDR2 is YFSETQ in the germline V gene. The CDR3 is made up of 14 amino acids. The DNA of the CDR3 is TGCGCCAGCAGCATTAGCCTTAGCTCCTACGAGCAGTACTTC. This translates into CASSISLSSYEQYF.

The CDR3 sequence is CASGGTGPYEQYF. The CDR3 DNA follows: TGTGCCAGCGGGGGGACAGGGCCTTACGAGCAGTACTTC. V is TRBV6-5 and J is TRBJ2-7, with TRBD1 matching over 9 bases. The CDR3 is made up of 13 amino acids. J lost 4 bases, V lost 8 bases, and 6 bases had no gene match. From germline, CDR1 is MNHEY and CDR2 SVGAGI.

The chain is built from TRBV5-1 and TRBJ2-2; D is possibly TRBD2 (6 bases). This CDR3 spans 19 amino acids. The germline V gene encodes CDR1 SGHRS and CDR2 YFSETQ. The V gene lost 3 bases and the J gene lost 5 bases, with 26 bases spanning the gap. CDR3 nucleotides: TGCGCCAGCAGCTCACACGGAGCCGGGACTTCCGCCAGGACCGGGGAGCTGTTTTTT. Residues: CASSSHGAGTSARTGELFF.

The CDR3 DNA reads as TGTGCCAGCAGGTCCACCCTGAACACTGAAGCTTTCTTT. Translation: CASRSTLNTEAFF. V usage is TRBV14 and J usage is TRBJ1-1; unclear D gene. CDR1 and CDR2 from the germline V gene are SGHDN and FVKESK. V was shortened by 6 bases and J by 0 bases, with 8 bases between the two germline ends. The length of the CDR3 is 13 residues.

The chain joins TRBV10-3 to TRBJ1-2; D is uncertain. This CDR3 has 14 residues. The germline V gene has CDR1 ENHRY and CDR2 SYGVKD. V gave up 4 bases and J gave up 4 bases, with 13 bases separating them. Here the CDR3 reads CAISANPQAYGYTF. The CDR3, as DNA: TGTGCCATCAGTGCCAACCCTCAGGCCTATGGCTACACCTTC.

This sequence joins TRBV6-6 and TRBJ2-7; 7 bases match TRBD1. The length of the CDR3 is 16 residues. Germline CDR1 and CDR2: MNHNY and SVGAGI (reference sequence). V shed 6 bases, J shed 3 bases, and the junction held 14 bases outside the gene matches. CDR3 DNA sequence: TGTGCCAGCAGCTCCTCCGAGGGGGCCTACTACTACGAGCAGTACTTC. Translating it yields CASSSSEGAYYYEQYF.

The chain uses TRBV27 and TRBJ2-1; TRBD2 might be the D (6 bases). The CDR3 is 15 residues long. The V and J ends lost 2 bases and 1 base respectively, with 9 bases between them. Germline CDR1 and CDR2: MNHEY and SMNVEV (reference sequence). In nucleotides, the CDR3 is TGTGCCAGCAGTTTAAGCGGGCAATCCTACAATGAGCAGTTCTTC. Protein sequence: CASSLSGQSYNEQFF.

The chain recombines TRBV19 with TRBJ1-6; D call uncertain. The CDR3 has 14 amino acids. Trimming left V 4 bases short and J 5 bases short, with 9 bases between. Germline V gives CDR1 LNHDA, CDR2 SQIVND (reference sequence). The CDR3 nucleotides are TGTGCCAGTAGTACAGCCGGGAATAATTCACCCCTCCACTTT. Encoded protein: CASSTAGNNSPLHF.

This chain connects TRBV9 to TRBJ2-3; 9 positions match TRBD2. J lost 0 bases, V lost 0 bases, and 2 bases had no gene match. The CDR3 runs to 16 residues. Germline CDR1 reads SGDLS; CDR2 reads YYNGEE. CDR3 protein: CASSVGLAASTDTQYF. The CDR3 DNA sequence: TGTGCCAGCAGCGTAGGACTAGCGGCTAGCACAGATACGCAGTATTTT.

Regarding this clone: One end of the junction is discordant with germline, which a read error may explain. V and J are TRBV11-2 and TRBJ1-1; 12 nucleotides agree with TRBD1. The germline V gene encodes CDR1 SGHAT and CDR2 FQNNGV. The CDR3 sequence is 15 residues long. The CDR3 sequence: CASSLGTGGNTEAFF. The CDR3 DNA reads as TGTGCCAGCAGCTTGGGGACAGGGGGCAACACTGAGGCTTTCTTT.

This chain uses TRBV2 with TRBJ2-7; tentatively, D is TRBD2 (6 bases). Trimming removed 7 bases from V and 5 bases from J, with 21 bases in between. CDR1 and CDR2 from the germline V gene are SNHLY and FYNNEI. The CDR3 is made up of 15 amino acids. CDR3 region: CASTKQGLHRNEQYF. CDR3 DNA sequence: TGTGCCAGCACGAAGCAGGGACTCCACCGCAACGAGCAGTACTTC. The full variable domain, in which reference TRBV2 and TRBJ2-7 provide the parts outside the CDR3, is EPEVTQTPSHQVTQMGQEVILRCVPISNHLYFYWYRQILGQKVEFLVSFYNNEISEKSEIFDDQFSVERPDGSNFTLKIRSTKLEDSAMYFCASTKQGLHRNEQYFGPGTRLTVT.